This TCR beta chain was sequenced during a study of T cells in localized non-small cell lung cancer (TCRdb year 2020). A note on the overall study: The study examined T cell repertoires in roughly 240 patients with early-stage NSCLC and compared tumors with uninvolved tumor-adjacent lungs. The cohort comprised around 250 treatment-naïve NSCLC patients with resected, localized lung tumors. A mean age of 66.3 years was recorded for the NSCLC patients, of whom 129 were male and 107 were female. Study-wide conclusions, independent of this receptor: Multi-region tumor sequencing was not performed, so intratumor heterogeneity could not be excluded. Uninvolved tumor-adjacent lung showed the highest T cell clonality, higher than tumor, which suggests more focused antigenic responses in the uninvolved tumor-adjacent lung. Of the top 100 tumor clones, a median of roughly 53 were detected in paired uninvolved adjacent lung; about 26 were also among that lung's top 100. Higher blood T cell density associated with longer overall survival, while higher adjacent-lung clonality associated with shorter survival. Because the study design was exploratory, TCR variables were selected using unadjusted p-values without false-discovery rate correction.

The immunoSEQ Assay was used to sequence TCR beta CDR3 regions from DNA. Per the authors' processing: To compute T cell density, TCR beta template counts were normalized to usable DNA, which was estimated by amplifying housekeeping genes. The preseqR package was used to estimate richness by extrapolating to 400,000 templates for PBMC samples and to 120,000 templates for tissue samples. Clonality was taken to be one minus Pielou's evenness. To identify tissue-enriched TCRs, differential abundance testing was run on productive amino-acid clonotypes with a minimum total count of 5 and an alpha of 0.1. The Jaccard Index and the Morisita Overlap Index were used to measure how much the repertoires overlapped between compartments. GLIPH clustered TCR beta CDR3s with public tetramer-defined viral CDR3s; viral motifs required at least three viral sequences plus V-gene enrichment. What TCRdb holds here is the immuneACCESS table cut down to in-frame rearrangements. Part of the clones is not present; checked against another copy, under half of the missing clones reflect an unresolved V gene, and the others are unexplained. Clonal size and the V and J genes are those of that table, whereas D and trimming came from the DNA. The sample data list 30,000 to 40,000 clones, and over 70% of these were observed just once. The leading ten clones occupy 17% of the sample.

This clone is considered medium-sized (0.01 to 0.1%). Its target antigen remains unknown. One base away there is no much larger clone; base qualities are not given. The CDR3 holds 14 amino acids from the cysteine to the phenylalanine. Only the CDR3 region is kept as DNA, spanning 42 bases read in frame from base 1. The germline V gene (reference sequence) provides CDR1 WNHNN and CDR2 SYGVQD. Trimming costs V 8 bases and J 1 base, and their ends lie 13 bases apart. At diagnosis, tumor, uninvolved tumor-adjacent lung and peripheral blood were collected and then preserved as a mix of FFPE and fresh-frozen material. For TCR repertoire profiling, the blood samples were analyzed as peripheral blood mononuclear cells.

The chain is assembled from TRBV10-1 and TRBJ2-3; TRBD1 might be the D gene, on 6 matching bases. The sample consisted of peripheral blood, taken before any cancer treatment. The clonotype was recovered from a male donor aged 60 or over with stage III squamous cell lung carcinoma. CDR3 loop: CASGTGHRTDTQYF. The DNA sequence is TGCGCCAGCGGAACGGGACACCGCACAGATACGCAGTATTTT.